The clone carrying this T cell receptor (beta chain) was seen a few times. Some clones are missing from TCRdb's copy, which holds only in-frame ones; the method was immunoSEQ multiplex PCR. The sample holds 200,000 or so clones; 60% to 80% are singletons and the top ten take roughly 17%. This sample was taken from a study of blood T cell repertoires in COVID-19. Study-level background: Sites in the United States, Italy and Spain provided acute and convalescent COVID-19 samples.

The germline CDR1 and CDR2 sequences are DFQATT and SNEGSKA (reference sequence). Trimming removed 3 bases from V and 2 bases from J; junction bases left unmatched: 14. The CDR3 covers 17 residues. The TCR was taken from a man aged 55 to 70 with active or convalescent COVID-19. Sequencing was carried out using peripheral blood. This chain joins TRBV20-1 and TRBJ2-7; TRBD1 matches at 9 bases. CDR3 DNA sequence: TGCAGTGCTAGTGACACGGGGTTTGGGACAGGGACCTACGAGCAGTACTTC. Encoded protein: CSASDTGFGTGTYEQYF.